The clone carrying this TCR beta chain was counted a few times. The target antigen is unknown. Germline and junction disagree at one end, which may indicate a read error. This entry belongs to a study of regulatory T cells in long-lasting Graves disease. According to the study, TCR beta libraries were built with iRepertoire HTBI primers and CDR3-region Arm-PCR. TCRdb itself ran the multiplex PCR reads through MiXCR, one entry per CDR3 protein. The sample includes about 470,000 distinct CDR3 sequences, around 14% seen only once; the top ten take around 17%. The CDR3 loop spans 15 amino acids. Germline values: CDR1 MNHNS, CDR2 SASEGT. Sample time point: newly diagnosed GD, antithyroid drugs for less than 3 months. PBMCs were the source of the RNA used for TCR sequencing. Whole-study results and caveats: Persistent disease showed a preference for TRBV28, TRBJ1-2 and TRBJ2-5. Limited sample numbers may have lowered accuracy.

The same sample was also studied in work on T cells in Graves' hyperthyroidism and ophthalmopathy.

The TCR sequence derives from a woman in her 30s with Graves disease. This chain links TRBV6-1 with TRBJ2-7, with 10 positions matching TRBD2. This specimen consisted of peripheral blood mononuclear cells (PBMCs), obtained at new diagnosis, from a patient treated with antithyroid drugs. The CDR3 coding sequence is TGTGCCAGCAGTCCCGGGGGACTAGCGTATAACGAGCAGCACTTC. Translating it yields CASSPGGLAYNEQHF.